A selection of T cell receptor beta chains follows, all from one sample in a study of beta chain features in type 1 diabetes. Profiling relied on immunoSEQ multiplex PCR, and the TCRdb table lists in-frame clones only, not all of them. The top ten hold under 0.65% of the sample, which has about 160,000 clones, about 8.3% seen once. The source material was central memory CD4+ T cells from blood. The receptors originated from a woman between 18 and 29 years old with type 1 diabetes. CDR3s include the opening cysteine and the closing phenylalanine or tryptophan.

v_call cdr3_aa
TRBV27 CASSFVGGKQYF
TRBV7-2 CASSLGGWRADQPQHF
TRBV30 CAWSVKIGQGSYEQYF
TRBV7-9 CASSKGQSSYEQYF
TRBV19 CASSPWTLAATKTQYF
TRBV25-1 CASAQGASISGANVLTF
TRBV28 CASNLDWTVGIWYF
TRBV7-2 CASSQTGANVLTF
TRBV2 CASSAGDINQPQHF
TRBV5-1 CASSFTGSEQFF
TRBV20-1 CSARQGYEQYF
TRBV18 CASSPLEGGQPQHF
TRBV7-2 CASSLFGLAGDTQYF
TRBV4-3 CASSYQGEGGYTF
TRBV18 CASSFSHGSTDTQYF
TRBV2 CASSRQWGAEAFF
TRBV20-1 CSAEDTEAFF
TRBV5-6 CASSTRLGYTF
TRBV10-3 CAISETGASYEQYF
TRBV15 CATSRDQYGYTF
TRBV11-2 CASSFGLGQGARRNEKLFF
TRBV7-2 CASSSGAGTLRGELFF
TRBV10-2 CASSESLAGTDTQYF
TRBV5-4 CASSLARAGGETQYF
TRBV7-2 CASSLRWGLLYTEAFF
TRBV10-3 CATLDSGGKPQHF
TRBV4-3 CASSQDPSVSTDTQYF
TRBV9 CASSVGGDSGNTIYF
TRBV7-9 CASSFGLAVTGELFF
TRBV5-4 CASSFDRSYGYTF
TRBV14 CASSQGGTATQYF